These T cell receptor beta chains were read from a single sample in a study of cytomegalovirus exposure and HLA in healthy donors. The table came from immunoSEQ multiplex PCR; TCRdb's copy has only in-frame clones and leaves some out. The data show about 130,000 clones, with around 72% seen just once and about 1.7% held by the top ten. Sequences were obtained from PBMCs. The receptors come from a middle-aged woman in good health and CMV-seronegative. CDR3s include the opening cysteine and the closing phenylalanine or tryptophan.

TRBV28	TRBJ2-7	CASSSTGRGQHEQYF
TRBV5-1	TRBJ1-3	CASSLGGSGNTIYF
TRBV28	TRBJ1-5	CASSWDRANSNQPQHF
TRBV2	TRBJ2-5	CASSDLEETQYF
TRBV19	TRBJ2-6	CASTLWGQRTGANGLTF
TRBV28	TRBJ1-2	CASSSTAQGSYGYTF
TRBV27	TRBJ2-4	CASSSNLAGLLAGNSQYF
TRBV5-1	TRBJ2-3	CASSLQVTDTQYF
TRBV5-4	TRBJ2-6	CASSWEGSGANGLTF
TRBV2	TRBJ2-1	CARELAGGLHNEQFF
TRBV14	TRBJ2-7	CASSPGATSYEQYF
TRBV6-1	TRBJ1-6	CASSGTTTGLSSYNSPLHF
TRBV19	TRBJ1-1	CASSTLDSLNTEAFF
TRBV7-8	TRBJ1-1	CASSLVEGRGNTEAFF
TRBV28	TRBJ2-2	CASRWDFTNTGELFF
TRBV7-9	TRBJ2-7	CASSHGGNEQYF
TRBV10-3	TRBJ1-2	CAISESINYGYTF
TRBV19	TRBJ1-2	CASSGLKGANGGYGYTF
TRBV7-6	TRBJ2-3	CSSSLGTSVSTDTQYF
TRBV10-3	TRBJ2-1	CAISVEASVYNEQFF
TRBV7-8	TRBJ2-7	CASSSGTSYYEQYF
TRBV29-1	TRBJ2-3	CSGSLAGGSTDTQYF
TRBV6-5	TRBJ1-5	CASSREGGLGQPQHF
TRBV11-2	TRBJ1-1	CASSLWTVNTEAFF
TRBV18	TRBJ1-4	CASSPPGQGNEKLFF
TRBV7-9	TRBJ1-4	CASSLTGVNEKLFF
TRBV2	TRBJ1-2	CASSDGGQTPNNYGYTF
TRBV5-1	TRBJ2-7	CASSLAQGGHEQYF
TRBV28	TRBJ2-3	CASTLRILRTDTQYF
TRBV5-1	TRBJ1-6	CASSSGQGRNNSPLHF
TRBV28	TRBJ2-5	CASSPGLAGEGETQYF
TRBV4-2	TRBJ2-3	CASSQDPQGNFGSTDTQYF
TRBV2	TRBJ2-2	CASNQNPGDSYTGELFF
TRBV6-1	TRBJ2-7	CASGLSGPYEQYF
TRBV5-8	TRBJ2-7	CASSYTGTVSYEQYF
TRBV5-4	TRBJ2-5	CASSFMGGSKETQYF
TRBV6-5	TRBJ1-2	CASSYSGQGPIYTF
TRBV14	TRBJ1-2	CASSQAGTGLYGYTF
TRBV30	TRBJ1-2	CAWSVRLRHRLGYTF
TRBV19	TRBJ1-1	CASSIFVPRQGAYTEAFF
TRBV7-8	TRBJ2-7	CASSRTDSYEQYF
TRBV6-1	TRBJ2-1	CASSEVTELNEQFF
TRBV27	TRBJ1-5	CASSPGGPGTGGQPQHF
TRBV5-1	TRBJ1-6	CASSLDPGLDSPLHF
TRBV10-2	TRBJ2-1	CASSEPAREAYNEQFF
TRBV11-2	TRBJ2-5	CASSLLTGGTQETQYF
TRBV14	TRBJ2-4	CASSPGQLNIQYF
TRBV9	TRBJ1-1	CASSRGQTTEAFF
TRBV27	TRBJ1-6	CASSFRDSPLHF